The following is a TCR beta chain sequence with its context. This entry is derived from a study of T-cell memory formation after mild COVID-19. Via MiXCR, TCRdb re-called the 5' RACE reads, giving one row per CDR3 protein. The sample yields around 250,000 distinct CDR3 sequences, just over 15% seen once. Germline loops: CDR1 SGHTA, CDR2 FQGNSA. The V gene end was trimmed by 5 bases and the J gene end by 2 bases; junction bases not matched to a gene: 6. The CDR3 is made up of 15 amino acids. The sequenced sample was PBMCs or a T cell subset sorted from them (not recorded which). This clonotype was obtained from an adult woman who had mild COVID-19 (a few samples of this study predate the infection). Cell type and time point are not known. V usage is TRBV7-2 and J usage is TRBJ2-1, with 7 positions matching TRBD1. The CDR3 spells CASSQDRLAYNEQFF. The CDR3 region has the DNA TGTGCCAGCAGCCAGGACAGGTTGGCCTACAATGAGCAGTTCTTC.